Listed below are T cell receptor beta chains from one sample, sequenced in a study of blood T cell repertoires in COVID-19. Using immunoSEQ multiplex PCR, the repertoire was profiled, and TCRdb retains in-frame clones only, with some absent. The data hold around 250,000 clones, with 70% to 85% observed a single time. The sample was PBMCs or T cells enriched from blood (not recorded which). These receptors all come from a man aged 35 to 55 who had recovered from COVID-19. Both conserved end residues are part of each CDR3. The order of the fields is D gene, V gene, clone size, CDR3 length, J gene, CDR3 protein, CDR3 DNA. The D gene is left open where the match is weak. Size is omitted from some rows. Given values are once, few, many or a class for expanded clones.

-	TRBV18	-	18	TRBJ2-3	CASSPLSAGLGAPDTQYF	TGTGCCAGCTCACCACTATCTGCAGGGCTGGGGGCCCCAGATACGCAGTATTTT
TRBD2	TRBV27	-	16	TRBJ2-1	CASSRYLAGATPEQFF	TGTGCCAGCAGTCGATACCTAGCGGGGGCCACACCTGAGCAGTTCTTC
-	TRBV4-3	few	14	TRBJ1-1	CASSQEWGDTEAFF	TGCGCCAGCAGCCAAGAGTGGGGAGATACTGAAGCTTTCTTT
TRBD2	TRBV28	-	17	TRBJ2-3	CASSPGKGGRAKDTQYF	TGTGCCAGCAGCCCGGGGAAGGGCGGGAGGGCCAAAGATACGCAGTATTTT
-	TRBV18	few	16	TRBJ1-3	CASSPSSRSSGNTIYF	TGTGCCAGCTCTCCCTCCAGCAGGTCCTCTGGAAACACCATATATTTT
TRBD1	TRBV7-9	-	14	TRBJ1-5	CASSRGGGNQPQHF	TGTGCCAGCTCCAGGGGGGGAGGCAATCAGCCCCAGCATTTT
-	TRBV28	-	13	TRBJ1-2	CASGLEGDYGYTF	TGTGCCAGCGGTCTTGAGGGAGACTATGGCTACACCTTC
TRBD1	TRBV5-1	-	17	TRBJ1-1	CASSNPRQGAVTTEAFF	TGCGCCAGCAGCAATCCCCGACAGGGAGCGGTTACCACTGAAGCTTTCTTT
TRBD1	TRBV7-6	-	18	TRBJ1-5	CASSLARGGDSLYQPQHF	TGTGCCAGCAGCTTAGCGCGAGGAGGGGACAGCCTTTATCAGCCCCAGCATTTT
TRBD1	TRBV18	-	16	TRBJ2-2	CASSPLNRGNTGELFF	TGTGCCAGCTCCCCTTTAAACAGGGGGAACACCGGGGAGCTGTTTTTT
-	TRBV20-1	many	11	TRBJ2-1	CSARLVDEQFF	TGCAGTGCGCGCTTGGTAGATGAGCAGTTCTTC
-	TRBV5-6	-	15	TRBJ1-6	CASSLDLDSYSPLHF	TGTGCCAGCAGCTTGGATCTCGACAGCTATTCACCCCTCCACTTT
TRBD2	TRBV10-2	once	15	TRBJ2-1	CASQRGRALGDEQFF	TGCGCCAGTCAGCGGGGGAGGGCCTTGGGAGATGAGCAGTTCTTC
-	TRBV4-1	-	15	TRBJ2-3	CASSQDGLAGDTQYF	TGCGCCAGCAGCCAAGATGGACTTGCAGGTGATACGCAGTATTTT
TRBD2	TRBV15	-	13	TRBJ2-7	CATTMGEGDEQYF	TGTGCCACCACCATGGGGGAGGGCGACGAGCAGTACTTC
-	TRBV11-1	-	16	TRBJ2-2	CASSRGGGANTGELFF	TGTGCCAGCAGTAGAGGTGGGGGCGCGAACACCGGGGAGCTGTTTTTT
-	TRBV18	once	17	TRBJ1-5	CASSITAIAGGNQPQHF	TGTGCCAGCTCAATAACAGCCATCGCGGGTGGCAATCAGCCCCAGCATTTT
TRBD1	TRBV15	-	15	TRBJ2-2	CATSRDRVSAGELFF	TGTGCCACCAGCCGGGACAGGGTTTCGGCCGGGGAGCTGTTTTTT
-	TRBV28	-	17	TRBJ2-3	CASSRGTGAPGTDTQYF	TGTGCCAGCAGCCGGGGGACCGGGGCCCCTGGAACAGATACGCAGTATTTT
-	TRBV6-1	-	14	TRBJ1-2	CASSEVHRFYGYTF	TGTGCCAGCAGTGAAGTACACCGATTCTATGGCTACACCTTC
TRBD1	TRBV6-5	-	13	TRBJ2-1	CASSPDRGGEQFF	TGTGCCAGCAGTCCCGACAGGGGAGGTGAGCAGTTCTTC
-	TRBV30	once	14	TRBJ1-4	CALSDGRTNEKLFF	TGTGCCTTGTCGGACGGGAGGACTAATGAAAAACTGTTTTTT
TRBD2	TRBV18	once	16	TRBJ2-1	CASSPPSTSGSGEQFF	TGTGCCAGCTCACCACCGTCGACTAGCGGGAGTGGTGAGCAGTTCTTC
TRBD1	TRBV5-4	-	15	TRBJ2-7	CASLDRTGVSYEQYF	TGTGCCAGCCTCGATCGGACAGGGGTATCCTACGAGCAGTACTTC
TRBD1	TRBV14	-	17	TRBJ1-1	CASSQFWGRQGNTEAFF	TGTGCCAGCAGCCAATTTTGGGGCCGACAGGGGAACACTGAAGCTTTCTTT
-	TRBV5-1	-	14	TRBJ1-6	CASSFQGSNSPLHF	TGCGCCAGCAGCTTCCAGGGTTCTAATTCACCCCTCCACTTT
-	TRBV7-9	-	15	TRBJ1-6	CASRPLTGPYSPLHF	TGTGCCAGCAGGCCCCTCACAGGGCCCTATTCACCCCTCCACTTT
TRBD2	TRBV15	-	18	TRBJ2-1	CATSRVLAEWVDYNEQFF	TGTGCCACCAGCAGAGTCCTAGCGGAGTGGGTTGACTACAATGAGCAGTTCTTC
-	TRBV27	-	14	TRBJ2-1	CASYSNKQGNEQFF	TGTGCCAGCTATTCAAACAAACAGGGAAATGAGCAGTTCTTC
-	TRBV5-6	-	14	TRBJ1-3	CASSISATLNTIYF	TGTGCCAGCAGCATAAGCGCGACCTTGAACACCATATATTTT
TRBD1	TRBV7-9	few	15	TRBJ1-2	CASSLSGTANYGYTF	TGTGCCAGCAGTCTCTCCGGGACAGCTAACTATGGCTACACCTTC
-	TRBV19	-	15	TRBJ2-6	CASSISGPGANVLTF	TGTGCCAGTAGTATAAGCGGCCCTGGGGCCAACGTCCTGACTTTC
-	TRBV7-3	-	13	TRBJ2-2	CASSSTVTGELFF	TGTGCCAGCAGCTCGACAGTCACCGGGGAGCTGTTTTTT